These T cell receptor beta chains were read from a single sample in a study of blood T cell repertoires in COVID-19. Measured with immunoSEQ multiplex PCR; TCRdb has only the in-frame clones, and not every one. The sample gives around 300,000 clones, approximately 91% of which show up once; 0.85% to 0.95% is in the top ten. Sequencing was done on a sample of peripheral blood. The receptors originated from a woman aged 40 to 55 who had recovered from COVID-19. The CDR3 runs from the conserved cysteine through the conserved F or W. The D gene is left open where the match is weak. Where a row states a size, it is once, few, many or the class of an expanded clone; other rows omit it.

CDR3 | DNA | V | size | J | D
CASSFLLSNEQFF | TGTGCCAGCAGTTTCTTACTTTCGAATGAGCAGTTCTTC | TRBV27 | - | TRBJ2-1 | -
CASSQDRGANQPQHF | TGCGCCAGCAGCCAAGACAGGGGCGCAAATCAGCCCCAGCATTTT | TRBV4-1 | few | TRBJ1-5 | -
CASSFRQGDGYTF | TGTGCCAGCAGCTTCCGGCAGGGGGATGGCTACACCTTC | TRBV7-3 | once | TRBJ1-2 | TRBD1
CASSQVASGRHNEQFF | TGCGCCAGCAGCCAAGTTGCTAGCGGGAGACACAATGAGCAGTTCTTC | TRBV4-1 | - | TRBJ2-1 | TRBD2
CASSPVASGRWETQYF | TGTGCCAGCAGCCCCGTGGCTAGCGGGAGGTGGGAGACCCAGTACTTC | TRBV7-9 | - | TRBJ2-5 | TRBD2
CASSTTSTGELFF | TGCGCCAGCAGCACTACTAGCACCGGGGAGCTGTTTTTT | TRBV5-1 | few | TRBJ2-2 | -
CASSLVQGTDTIYF | TGCGCCAGCAGCTTGGTGCAGGGTACAGACACCATATATTTT | TRBV5-1 | - | TRBJ1-3 | -
CASSPLGAGLYEQYF | TGTGCCAGTAGTCCCCTGGGGGCTGGGCTCTACGAGCAGTACTTC | TRBV19 | - | TRBJ2-7 | -
CASSEVPGEETQYF | TGTGCCAGCAGTGAAGTGCCAGGGGAAGAGACCCAGTACTTC | TRBV2 | - | TRBJ2-5 | -
CASSFRGGGYNEQFF | TGTGCCAGCAGTTTTCGCGGGGGTGGGTACAATGAGCAGTTCTTC | TRBV27 | - | TRBJ2-1 | TRBD2
CAWSDRDRGTGELFF | TGTGCCTGGAGCGACAGGGACAGGGGTACCGGGGAGCTGTTTTTT | TRBV30 | - | TRBJ2-2 | TRBD1
CASTGTGANYGYTF | TGTGCCAGCACCGGGACAGGGGCTAACTATGGCTACACCTTC | TRBV7-2 | - | TRBJ1-2 | TRBD1
CASRARGDSYEQYF | TGTGCCAGCAGGGCACGGGGGGACTCCTACGAGCAGTACTTC | TRBV6-6 | few | TRBJ2-7 | TRBD2
CAWSPETGRNYNEQFF | TGTGCCTGGAGCCCGGAGACAGGCCGAAATTACAATGAGCAGTTCTTC | TRBV30 | - | TRBJ2-1 | -
CASSQSGDRGTSGRAWTDTQYF | TGCGCCAGCAGCCAATCGGGCGACCGCGGGACTAGCGGGAGGGCCTGGACAGATACGCAGTATTTT | TRBV4-1 | - | TRBJ2-3 | TRBD2
CASSFSVVGAQHF | TGTGCCAGCAGTTTCTCGGTTGTTGGAGCCCAGCATTTT | TRBV12-3/TRBV12-4 | few | TRBJ1-5 | -
CASSPREGAGGPNEQFF | TGTGCCAGCAGTCCTCGTGAGGGGGCGGGAGGGCCCAATGAGCAGTTCTTC | TRBV28 | - | TRBJ2-1 | TRBD2
CASSYPGGNSPLHF | TGTGCCAGCAGTTACCCAGGGGGGAATTCACCCCTCCACTTT | TRBV6-5 | - | TRBJ1-6 | TRBD1
CASSFGGGSEKLFF | TGTGCCAGCAGCTTTGGGGGGGGCAGTGAAAAACTGTTTTTT | TRBV11-2 | few | TRBJ1-4 | -
CASTSVREGWTYEQYF | TGTGCCAGCACCTCCGTTCGGGAGGGATGGACCTACGAGCAGTACTTC | TRBV6-7 | - | TRBJ2-7 | TRBD2
CASSPGTGYLSNQPQHF | TGTGCCAGCAGTCCCGGGACAGGGTACCTTAGCAATCAGCCCCAGCATTTT | TRBV2 | - | TRBJ1-5 | TRBD1
CASSYLAGVGETQYF | TGTGCCAGCAGCTATTTAGCGGGAGTGGGGGAGACCCAGTACTTC | TRBV7-2 | - | TRBJ2-5 | TRBD2
CASSLAGANYGYTF | TGCGCCAGCAGCTTGGCGGGGGCTAACTATGGCTACACCTTC | TRBV5-1 | - | TRBJ1-2 | -
CASSVGTGVRETQYF | TGCGCCAGCAGCGTAGGGACAGGGGTTAGGGAGACCCAGTACTTC | TRBV5-1 | - | TRBJ2-5 | TRBD1
CASSGPGTSGIVRTDTQYF | TGTGCCAGCAGCGGCCCCGGGACTAGCGGGATCGTGAGAACAGATACGCAGTATTTT | TRBV9 | - | TRBJ2-3 | TRBD2
CASSPGQGNSEAFF | TGCGCCAGCAGTCCGGGACAGGGTAATTCTGAAGCTTTCTTT | TRBV10-1 | - | TRBJ1-1 | TRBD1
CASSGQGITYEQYF | TGTGCCAGCTCGGGACAGGGGATAACCTACGAGCAGTACTTC | TRBV2 | - | TRBJ2-7 | TRBD1
CASSAGFSGNTIYF | TGTGCCAGCAGCGCAGGGTTCTCTGGAAACACCATATATTTT | TRBV9 | few | TRBJ1-3 | -
CASSLSGTGEAEAQYF | TGCGCCAGCAGCCTATCCGGGACAGGGGAGGCGGAGGCGCAGTATTTT | TRBV4-1 | few | TRBJ2-3 | TRBD1
CASSQVTSGINNEQFF | TGCGCCAGCAGCCAAGTGACCAGCGGGATAAACAATGAGCAGTTCTTC | TRBV4-1 | - | TRBJ2-1 | TRBD2
CASSEIRTISVF | TGTGCCAGCAGTGAAATCCGGACAATCAGTGTCTTC | TRBV2 | - | TRBJ2-1 | -
CASSIVSVTNTGELFF | TGTGCCAGTAGTATAGTCTCAGTCACGAACACCGGGGAGCTGTTTTTT | TRBV19 | few | TRBJ2-2 | -
CASRPRDRAVAPLHF | TGTGCCAGCAGGCCCCGGGACAGGGCTGTGGCACCCCTCCACTTT | TRBV27 | - | TRBJ1-6 | TRBD1
CSVADGGSEQYF | TGCAGCGTAGCCGATGGGGGCAGCGAGCAGTACTTC | TRBV29-1 | - | TRBJ2-7 | -
CASRPQQLPEQFF | TGTGCCAGCAGGCCACAGCAGCTTCCTGAGCAGTTCTTC | TRBV6-6 | - | TRBJ2-1 | -
CASSAQGAYEQYF | TGTGCCAGCAGTGCACAGGGGGCTTACGAGCAGTACTTC | TRBV2 | - | TRBJ2-7 | TRBD1
CASSQGSGNSNEQYF | TGTGCCAGCAGCCAAGGTAGCGGGAATAGCAACGAGCAGTACTTC | TRBV3-1/TRBV3-2 | once | TRBJ2-7 | TRBD2
CASSQEFRSNEQFF | TGCGCCAGCAGCCAAGAGTTCCGGAGCAATGAGCAGTTCTTC | TRBV4-1 | - | TRBJ2-1 | -
CASSSGGGQYF | TGTGCCAGCAGCAGCGGGGGGGGGCAGTACTTC | TRBV3-1/TRBV3-2 | - | TRBJ2-7 | TRBD2
CASSIASTSGNNEQFF | TGTGCCAGTAGTATAGCCTCGACTAGCGGAAATAATGAGCAGTTCTTC | TRBV19 | few | TRBJ2-1 | TRBD2
CAWGQGPNTGELFF | TGTGCCTGGGGACAGGGCCCGAACACCGGGGAGCTGTTTTTT | TRBV30 | - | TRBJ2-2 | TRBD1
CASSGWTSAQSSYNEQFF | TGCGCCAGCAGCGGTTGGACTAGCGCCCAGAGCTCCTACAATGAGCAGTTCTTC | TRBV5-1 | - | TRBJ2-1 | TRBD2
CASSFARGYNYGYTF | TGTGCCAGCAGTTTCGCCAGGGGTTATAACTATGGCTACACCTTC | TRBV28 | - | TRBJ1-2 | -
CASSWAGDGTGELFF | TGTGCCAGCAGTTGGGCGGGAGACGGGACCGGGGAGCTGTTTTTT | TRBV27 | - | TRBJ2-2 | TRBD2
CASSRTGVMNTEAFF | TGTGCCAGCAGCCGCACGGGGGTGATGAACACTGAAGCTTTCTTT | TRBV11-2 | once | TRBJ1-1 | -
CASSSQGFGQETQYF | TGTGCCAGCAGCTCCCAGGGATTTGGCCAAGAGACCCAGTACTTC | TRBV27 | - | TRBJ2-5 | -
CASSLKRGTSTDTQYF | TGTGCCAGCAGCCTAAAGCGGGGGACGAGCACAGATACGCAGTATTTT | TRBV21-1 | - | TRBJ2-3 | -
CASSPLSPDSGEQFF | TGTGCCAGCTCACCGCTTAGCCCCGATAGTGGTGAGCAGTTCTTC | TRBV18 | - | TRBJ2-1 | -
CASSTGTENTEAFF | TGCGCCAGCAGCACAGGGACAGAGAACACTGAAGCTTTCTTT | TRBV5-1 | - | TRBJ1-1 | TRBD1
CASSPRLGGTGELFF | TGTGCCAGCAGCCCACGACTAGGCGGCACCGGGGAGCTGTTTTTT | TRBV11-2 | - | TRBJ2-2 | -